The 24 T cell receptor beta chains in this list originate from one sample, sequenced in a study of T-cell reconstitution after alpha-beta-depleted transplantation in children. Study-level findings and limits: Reports say that about two months after transplant, the alpha-beta T cells came out of several hundred graft clones that had expanded.

A library of TCRbeta sequences, prepared with unique molecular identifiers, was generated. TCRdb re-derived calls from the PCR reads in MiXCR, one entry per CDR3 protein. The table includes about 32,000 distinct CDR3 sequences, approximately 6.9% detected once. No antigen has been assigned to these receptors. The sequenced sample was peripheral blood, obtained 60 days after TCRalphabeta/CD19-depleted stem cell transplant. The origin of the receptors is a child younger than two who had a stem cell transplant for acute myeloid leukemia, so the T cells may come from the graft donor.

This clonotype was recorded many times. The V gene is TRBV7-9, the J gene TRBJ2-7; possible D gene TRBD1, 5 bases. The germline V gene encodes CDR1 SEHNR and CDR2 FQNEAQ (reference sequence). The CDR3 consists of 15 residues. Trimming removed 4 bases from V and 3 bases from J, with 16 bases in between. The CDR3 DNA is TGTGCCAGCAGCTCCACAGGACCGACCATCTACGAGCAGTACTTC. It is translated as CASSSTGPTIYEQYF.

This clonotype showed up many times. The chain combines TRBV10-3 with TRBJ1-2; D gene unclear. Between the trimmed V and J ends, which lost 10 bases and 8 bases, there was a span of 14 bases. The CDR3 is 11 amino acids. Germline assignment: CDR1 ENHRY and CDR2 SYGVKD. This CDR3 is CATTQAEGYTF. CDR3 nucleotide sequence: TGTGCCACCACGCAAGCAGAGGGCTACACCTTC.

The CDR3 nucleotides are TGTGCCAAGACTGACTTGCTGAGCTCCTACAATGAGCAGTTCTTC. Amino acid sequence: CAKTDLLSSYNEQFF. This rearrangement joins TRBV7-2 to TRBJ2-1; D uncertain. Germline V gene data show CDR1 as SGHTA and CDR2 as FQGNSA. The CDR3 is 15 amino acids. Trimming removed 10 bases from V and 0 bases from J, with 16 bases in between.

There are many counts of this clonotype. The chain uses TRBV20-1 and TRBJ1-5, with no clear D. Germline V gives CDR1 DFQATT, CDR2 SNEGSKA (reference sequence). Trimming shortened V by 2 bases and J by 2 bases, and 7 bases separated the two germline ends. There are 13 residues in the CDR3. CDR3 DNA sequence: TGCAGTGCTAGAAGGCGGGGCAATCAGCCCCAGCATTTT. Encoded protein: CSARRRGNQPQHF.

This clonotype has a handful of counts. The chain uses TRBV4-2 and TRBJ2-2, with 9 bases that match TRBD1. J was trimmed by 2 bases and V by 0 bases; bases with no gene match: 4. Germline lookup yields CDR1 LGHNA and CDR2 YNFKEQ. CDR3 length equals 17 residues. The CDR3 loop is CASSQDVTGGNTGELFF. As DNA, the CDR3 is TGTGCCAGCAGCCAAGATGTGACAGGGGGTAACACCGGGGAGCTGTTTTTT.

This clonotype was counted ten times or more. The V and J genes are TRBV10-3 and TRBJ1-2; TRBD1 is a possible D gene (6 bases). This CDR3 has 15 amino acids. Between the trimmed V and J ends, which lost 6 bases and 5 bases, there was a span of 19 bases. CDR1 and CDR2 (germline): ENHRY, SYGVKD. The CDR3 DNA reads as TGTGCCATCAGCGGACAGAACCCCATCAAGTATGGCTACACCTTC. It encodes CAISGQNPIKYGYTF.

This clonotype has ten or more counts. V usage is TRBV4-2 and J usage is TRBJ1-1; the D gene is possibly TRBD1 (6 bases). Germline-derived CDR1 and CDR2 are LGHNA and YNFKEQ. V was shortened by 1 base and J by 2 bases, with 8 bases between the two germline ends. This CDR3 contains 14 residues. CDR3 region: CASSQVDSNTEAFF. Here the CDR3 DNA reads TGTGCCAGCAGCCAAGTGGACAGCAACACTGAAGCTTTCTTT.

This clonotype was detected many times. This chain links TRBV12-3 or TRBV12-4 with TRBJ2-3; 7 bases map to TRBD1. The CDR3 is 15 amino acids. V was clipped by 2 bases and J by 4 bases; unmatched bases: 6. The CDR3, as DNA: TGTGCCAGCAGTTTAATACGACAGGGCCCAGATACGCAGTATTTT. It codes for CASSLIRQGPDTQYF.

This clonotype was picked up many times. The genes are TRBV5-5 and TRBJ1-5; no definite D call. Germline V lookup: CDR1 SGHKS, CDR2 YYEKEE (reference sequence). The CDR3 runs to 15 residues. Trimming shortened V by 4 bases and J by 0 bases, and 11 bases separated the two germline ends. The CDR3: CASSPLGNSNQPQHF. CDR3 sequence (DNA): TGTGCCAGCAGCCCCCTTGGGAATAGCAATCAGCCCCAGCATTTT.

This clonotype was seen at least ten times. The chain employs TRBV4-3 and TRBJ1-2; D is perhaps TRBD1 (5 bases). The CDR3 is 15 residues long. Trimming stripped 0 bases from V and 2 bases from J, with 10 bases between. The germline CDR1 and CDR2 sequences are LGHNA and YSLEER. The CDR3 DNA reads as TGCGCCAGCAGCCAAGACGGACACCGCAACTATGGCTACACCTTC. Translating gives CASSQDGHRNYGYTF.

Many counts were recorded for this clonotype. The V and J genes are TRBV6-6 and TRBJ1-5; 11 bases align to TRBD1. CDR1 and CDR2 (germline): MNHNY, SVGAGI (reference sequence). After removal of 7 bases from V and 0 bases from J, the junction contained 8 bases not matched to a gene. The CDR3 totals 17 residues. This chain's CDR3 is CASTKDRGHDSNQPQHF. In DNA form, the CDR3 reads TGTGCCAGCACCAAGGACAGGGGGCATGATAGCAATCAGCCCCAGCATTTT.

This clonotype was recorded at least ten times. The chain combines TRBV25-1 with TRBJ2-3, with 12 bases matching TRBD2. CDR3 length: 18 residues. Germline loops: CDR1 MGHDK, CDR2 SYGVNS. V trimming: 1 base; J trimming: 2 bases; junction bases outside the gene matches: 7. The CDR3 here is CASSEWETSGGPTDTQYF. The CDR3 DNA follows: TGTGCCAGCAGTGAATGGGAGACTAGCGGGGGACCCACAGATACGCAGTATTTT. Full variable domain (outside the CDR3, taken from reference TRBV25-1 and TRBJ2-3): EADIYQTPRYLVIGTGKKITLECSQTMGHDKMYWYQQDPGMELHLIHYSYGVNSTEKGDLSSESTVSRIRTEHFPLTLESARPSHTSQYLCASSEWETSGGPTDTQYFGPGTRLTVL.

This clonotype has at least ten counts. This chain uses TRBV12-3 or TRBV12-4 with TRBJ2-3; D might be TRBD2 (5 bases). The CDR3 is 15 amino acids. Trimming shortened V by 7 bases and J by 0 bases, and 14 bases separated the two germline ends. The CDR3 here is CASKGRLFSTDTQYF. For the CDR3, the DNA is TGTGCCAGCAAAGGGAGACTTTTTAGCACAGATACGCAGTATTTT.

This clonotype was detected many times. The chain links TRBV6-2 or TRBV6-3 to TRBJ2-5, with D unresolved. CDR1 and CDR2 from the germline V gene are MNHEY and SVGEGT. Deletions cut 2 bases from V and 4 bases from J, with 11 bases between. The CDR3 has 14 amino acids. The CDR3 DNA follows: TGTGCCAGCAGTTACACAGCCTTAGGAGAGACCCAGTACTTC. Protein: CASSYTALGETQYF.

This clonotype occurred many times. This sequence joins TRBV5-6 and TRBJ2-5; 8 bases map to TRBD2. The trim removed 0 bases at V and 3 bases at J, leaving 1 base unmatched. CDR1 and CDR2 (germline): SGHDT, YYEEEE. CDR3 length: 14 residues. The CDR3 DNA reads as TGTGCCAGCAGCTTGGTACTAGCGGAAGAGACCCAGTACTTC. Residues: CASSLVLAEETQYF.

There are many counts of this clonotype. V and J are TRBV30 and TRBJ2-5; TRBD2 matches 12 bases. The germline gives CDR1 GTSNPN, CDR2 SVGIG (reference sequence). V shed 8 bases, J shed 4 bases, and the junction held 5 bases outside the gene matches. This CDR3 is 13 amino acids long. The CDR3 DNA reads TGTGCCACTAGCGGGGGGACTTTAGAGACCCAGTACTTC. This sequence encodes CATSGGTLETQYF. Full variable domain (outside the CDR3, taken from reference TRBV30 and TRBJ2-5): SQTIHQWPATLVQPVGSPLSLECTVEGTSNPNLYWYRQAAGRGLQLLFYSVGIGQISSEVPQNLSASRPQDRQFILSSKKLLLSDSGFYLCATSGGTLETQYFGPGTRLLVL.

Ten or more counts support this clonotype. V is TRBV19 and J is TRBJ2-1, with D unclear. This CDR3 spans 14 amino acids. V was trimmed by 1 base and J by 5 bases, leaving 9 bases between them. Germline V gene sequence: CDR1 LNHDA, CDR2 SQIVND (reference sequence). This chain's CDR3 is CASSIAWGNNEQFF. CDR3 sequence (DNA): TGTGCCAGTAGTATAGCTTGGGGAAACAATGAGCAGTTCTTC.

Regarding this clonotype: A much larger clone sits a single nucleotide away, making a read error possible. V gene TRBV28 combines with J gene TRBJ2-4, with D possibly called TRBD1 or TRBD2 (5 bases each). There are 14 residues in the CDR3. Per germline, CDR1 MDHEN and CDR2 SYDVKM. The CDR3 DNA is TGTGCCAGCAGTTTCGGGACCCGGGGTAACATGCAGTACTTC. The encoded protein is CASSFGTRGNMQYF. Together with reference TRBV28 and TRBJ2-4, the CDR3 gives the full variable domain: DVKVTQSSRYLVKRTGEKVFLECVQDMDHENMFWYRQDPGLGLRLIYFSYDVKMKEKGDIPEGYSVSREKKERFSLILESASTNQTSMYLCASSFGTRGNMQYFGAGTRLSVL.

This clonotype was seen more than once but under ten times. The rearrangement links TRBV6-1 to TRBJ2-1; 7 bases fit TRBD2. CDR1 and CDR2 from the germline V gene are MNHNS and SASEGT. J lost 6 bases, V lost 6 bases, and 14 bases had no gene match. The CDR3 totals 16 residues. The CDR3 sequence is CASSEGKGGRINEQFF. CDR3 bases: TGTGCCAGCAGCGAGGGGAAGGGAGGGCGCATCAATGAGCAGTTCTTC.

This clonotype was seen only a few times. This chain connects TRBV24-1 to TRBJ2-7; the match to TRBD2 covers 8 bases. Germline CDR1 KGHDR, CDR2 SFDVKD. The CDR3 spans 18 residues. Trimming at V came to 4 bases and at J to 3 bases, leaving 16 bases not matched to a gene. The CDR3 reads CATSDYPGGGSENYEQYF. As DNA, the CDR3 is TGTGCCACCAGTGACTATCCCGGGGGGGGGTCTGAGAACTACGAGCAGTACTTC.

This clonotype is classed as medium-sized. The chain recombines TRBV10-3 with TRBJ2-7; 11 nucleotides match TRBD2. Per the germline V gene, CDR1 is ENHRY and CDR2 is SYGVKD. V dropped 4 bases and J dropped 2; count of bases not matched to a gene: 4. This CDR3 contains 15 residues. The CDR3 DNA is TGTGCCATCAGTGTACTAGCGGGAGCCGCCTACGAGCAGTACTTC. Its translation: CAISVLAGAAYEQYF.

This clonotype was recorded at least ten times. The rearrangement joins TRBV10-3 to TRBJ1-1, with D possibly TRBD1 on 5 matching bases. The germline gives CDR1 ENHRY, CDR2 SYGVKD. The CDR3 spans 13 residues. Trimming took 3 bases from V and 5 from J, leaving 10 bases between them. In nucleotides, the CDR3 is TGTGCCATCAGTGATAGGGGCCAAACTGAAGCTTTCTTT. Translated, it gives CAISDRGQTEAFF.

This clonotype was counted many times. This sequence joins TRBV9 and TRBJ1-2; D gene uncertain. The V and J ends lost 5 bases and 4 bases respectively, with 15 bases between them. The CDR3 sequence is 14 residues long. Germline loops: CDR1 SGDLS, CDR2 YYNGEE. CDR3 protein: CASSFDLGSYGYTF. Written as DNA, the CDR3 is TGTGCCAGCAGTTTCGACCTGGGATCCTATGGCTACACCTTC.

At least ten counts were recorded for this clonotype. V is TRBV6-2 or TRBV6-3 and J is TRBJ2-1; TRBD2 agrees at 9 bases. Germline trimming cut 4 bases from V and 1 base from J; bases unmatched to any gene: 5. This CDR3 region has 16 residues. Per the germline V gene, CDR1 is MNHEY and CDR2 is SVGEGT. The CDR3 region has the DNA TGTGCCAGCAGTTCACTAGCGGGCCTATCCTACAATGAGCAGTTCTTC. Its translation: CASSSLAGLSYNEQFF.